This is a list of T cell receptor beta chains from one sample in a study of blood T cell repertoires in COVID-19. Method: immunoSEQ multiplex PCR; TCRdb's copy keeps in-frame clones and lacks some. Of around 260,000 clones listed, 80% to 95% are singletons. The source material was peripheral blood. All receptors come from a person aged 18 to 30 with COVID-19, enrolled during active disease. CDR3s include the opening cysteine and the closing phenylalanine or tryptophan. The order of the fields is V gene, clone size, D gene, J gene, CDR3 DNA, CDR3 protein. A D gene is named only where the DNA matches it firmly. Size is omitted from some rows. Given values are once, few, many or a class for expanded clones.

v_call: TRBV10-1; clone_size: -; d_call: TRBD1; j_call: TRBJ2-1; cdr3_nt: TGCGCCAGCAGTTCGGGGACAGTATACAATGAGCAGTTCTTC; cdr3_aa: CASSSGTVYNEQFF
v_call: TRBV2; clone_size: -; d_call: -; j_call: TRBJ2-2; cdr3_nt: TGTGCCAGCAGTGAAGAGCCTGGGACACGAACCGCGCTCAACACCGGGGAGCTGTTTTTT; cdr3_aa: CASSEEPGTRTALNTGELFF
v_call: TRBV9; clone_size: -; d_call: TRBD1; j_call: TRBJ1-2; cdr3_nt: TGTGCCAGCAGCGCCCAATACAGGGGAGTTGCAACACCTGGGGGCTACACCTTC; cdr3_aa: CASSAQYRGVATPGGYTF
v_call: TRBV10-3; clone_size: -; d_call: TRBD2; j_call: TRBJ2-7; cdr3_nt: TGTGCCATCAGTGAGGGGGTAGCGGGATCAAGCTCCTACGAGCAGTACTTC; cdr3_aa: CAISEGVAGSSSYEQYF
v_call: TRBV25-1; clone_size: -; d_call: -; j_call: TRBJ1-2; cdr3_nt: TGTGCCAGCAGTGACCGCGGCAGCACCTATGGCTACACCTTC; cdr3_aa: CASSDRGSTYGYTF
v_call: TRBV9; clone_size: once; d_call: -; j_call: TRBJ2-2; cdr3_nt: TGTGCCAGCAGCGTAGCGGAGGGAGCGGAGACCGGGGAGCTGTTTTTT; cdr3_aa: CASSVAEGAETGELFF
v_call: TRBV3-1/TRBV3-2; clone_size: -; d_call: TRBD2; j_call: TRBJ2-7; cdr3_nt: TGTGCCAGCAGCCGCCGGACTAGCGGGAGGGCGCACGAGCAGTACTTC; cdr3_aa: CASSRRTSGRAHEQYF
v_call: TRBV20-1; clone_size: -; d_call: -; j_call: TRBJ2-1; cdr3_nt: TGCAGTGCGGCGGAGCTCGATGAGCAGTTCTTC; cdr3_aa: CSAAELDEQFF
v_call: TRBV4-3; clone_size: -; d_call: -; j_call: TRBJ1-4; cdr3_nt: TGCGCCAGCAGCCATAGCCTAGGGGGGGCGCGCGAAAAACTGTTTTTT; cdr3_aa: CASSHSLGGAREKLFF
v_call: TRBV5-4; clone_size: -; d_call: -; j_call: TRBJ2-3; cdr3_nt: TGTGCCAGCAGCTTGCCGGGAGAGGGAGCAGATACGCAGTATTTT; cdr3_aa: CASSLPGEGADTQYF
v_call: TRBV6-5; clone_size: -; d_call: -; j_call: TRBJ2-7; cdr3_nt: TGTGCCAGCTTCGACTCCCTCGGCGAGCAGTACTTC; cdr3_aa: CASFDSLGEQYF
v_call: TRBV2; clone_size: -; d_call: -; j_call: TRBJ1-5; cdr3_nt: TGTGCCAGCAGCGACAGAAATAGCAATCAGCCCCAGCATTTT; cdr3_aa: CASSDRNSNQPQHF
v_call: TRBV12-3/TRBV12-4; clone_size: -; d_call: -; j_call: TRBJ1-4; cdr3_nt: TGTGCCAGCAGCCTGAGTGAAAAACTGTTTTTT; cdr3_aa: CASSLSEKLFF
v_call: TRBV7-2; clone_size: -; d_call: TRBD2; j_call: TRBJ2-7; cdr3_nt: TGTGCCAGCAGTTCCGGGACTAGCGGGATCGAGCAGTACTTC; cdr3_aa: CASSSGTSGIEQYF
v_call: TRBV7-9; clone_size: once; d_call: -; j_call: TRBJ2-5; cdr3_nt: TGTGCCAGCAGCTTCGAGCTCAAGCAAGAGACCCAGTACTTC; cdr3_aa: CASSFELKQETQYF
v_call: TRBV11-3; clone_size: once; d_call: TRBD1; j_call: TRBJ2-1; cdr3_nt: TGTGCCAGCAGCCCTAGGACAGGATACAATGAGCAGTTCTTC; cdr3_aa: CASSPRTGYNEQFF
v_call: TRBV7-2; clone_size: -; d_call: TRBD1; j_call: TRBJ1-6; cdr3_nt: TGTGCCAGCAGCTTGACAGGGGTGGGGAATTCACCCCTCCACTTT; cdr3_aa: CASSLTGVGNSPLHF
v_call: TRBV7-9; clone_size: -; d_call: -; j_call: TRBJ2-4; cdr3_nt: TGTGCCAGCAGCATACCTAGGGGGGGCGGGGACATTCAGTACTTC; cdr3_aa: CASSIPRGGGDIQYF
v_call: TRBV9; clone_size: -; d_call: TRBD1; j_call: TRBJ2-1; cdr3_nt: TGTGCCAGCAGCGACGGGGACAGGGGGCATCCTTCCTACAATGAGCAGTTCTTC; cdr3_aa: CASSDGDRGHPSYNEQFF
v_call: TRBV2; clone_size: -; d_call: -; j_call: TRBJ2-3; cdr3_nt: TGTGCCAGCCCCCAGGGGTATAGCACAGATACGCAGTATTTT; cdr3_aa: CASPQGYSTDTQYF
v_call: TRBV7-7; clone_size: -; d_call: TRBD1; j_call: TRBJ2-1; cdr3_nt: TGTGCTAGCAGTAAGGGACAGGGTAGGAATGAGCAGTTCTTC; cdr3_aa: CASSKGQGRNEQFF
v_call: TRBV28; clone_size: -; d_call: -; j_call: TRBJ2-1; cdr3_nt: TGTGCCAGCAGTCCAAGACTCGGACGGACTTACAATGAGCAGTTCTTC; cdr3_aa: CASSPRLGRTYNEQFF
v_call: TRBV2; clone_size: -; d_call: TRBD1; j_call: TRBJ1-5; cdr3_nt: TGTGCCAGCAGTGTGGGACAGGGGACGGATCAGCCCCAGCATTTT; cdr3_aa: CASSVGQGTDQPQHF
v_call: TRBV5-1; clone_size: -; d_call: TRBD1; j_call: TRBJ2-7; cdr3_nt: TGCGCCAGCAGCCCCATGACAGGGGATTCCTACGAGCAGTACTTC; cdr3_aa: CASSPMTGDSYEQYF
v_call: TRBV28; clone_size: -; d_call: -; j_call: TRBJ2-2; cdr3_nt: TGTGCCAGCAGTTTGACGGGGATTCAGACCGGGGAGCTGTTTTTT; cdr3_aa: CASSLTGIQTGELFF
v_call: TRBV7-9; clone_size: once; d_call: -; j_call: TRBJ2-7; cdr3_nt: TGTGCCAGCAGCTTTTTTGGGTGGGGGCAGGACTCCTACGAGCAGTACTTC; cdr3_aa: CASSFFGWGQDSYEQYF
v_call: TRBV5-8; clone_size: -; d_call: -; j_call: TRBJ1-6; cdr3_nt: TGTGCCAGCAGCTTGGATATCCGGGGAACCTATAATTCACCCCTCCACTTT; cdr3_aa: CASSLDIRGTYNSPLHF
v_call: TRBV28; clone_size: -; d_call: -; j_call: TRBJ1-6; cdr3_nt: TGTGCCAGCAGCCGAGGCGCCTATAATTCACCCCTCCACTTT; cdr3_aa: CASSRGAYNSPLHF
v_call: TRBV7-2; clone_size: -; d_call: TRBD2; j_call: TRBJ2-7; cdr3_nt: TGTGCCAGCAGCTTCGGACTAGCGGGGGACGAGCAGTACTTC; cdr3_aa: CASSFGLAGDEQYF
v_call: TRBV2; clone_size: -; d_call: TRBD1; j_call: TRBJ2-7; cdr3_nt: TGTGCCAGCAGTGGGGACAGGGGGAACTCCTACGAGCAGTACTTC; cdr3_aa: CASSGDRGNSYEQYF
v_call: TRBV15; clone_size: -; d_call: TRBD2; j_call: TRBJ2-1; cdr3_nt: TGTGCCACCAGCAGAGAGACGACTAGCGGGCATTCAAGCTCCTACAATGAGCAGTTCTTC; cdr3_aa: CATSRETTSGHSSSYNEQFF
v_call: TRBV5-6; clone_size: -; d_call: TRBD2; j_call: TRBJ2-1; cdr3_nt: TGTGCCAGCAGCTGGGGGGGTGAGAATGAGCAGTTCTTC; cdr3_aa: CASSWGGENEQFF
v_call: TRBV5-4; clone_size: -; d_call: -; j_call: TRBJ1-1; cdr3_nt: TGTGCCAGCAGCTTGGGGTGGGGCCCAAACACTGAAGCTTTCTTT; cdr3_aa: CASSLGWGPNTEAFF
v_call: TRBV29-1; clone_size: -; d_call: -; j_call: TRBJ1-1; cdr3_nt: TGCAGCGTTTGGGGGGAATTGAACACTGAAGCTTTCTTT; cdr3_aa: CSVWGELNTEAFF
v_call: TRBV9; clone_size: -; d_call: TRBD1; j_call: TRBJ1-2; cdr3_nt: TGTGCCAGCAGCTGGGACAGCTATGGCTACACCTTC; cdr3_aa: CASSWDSYGYTF
v_call: TRBV6-5; clone_size: -; d_call: TRBD1; j_call: TRBJ1-2; cdr3_nt: TGTGCCAGCAGTTACGGACAATACAGGGGTGGCTACACCTTC; cdr3_aa: CASSYGQYRGGYTF
v_call: TRBV19; clone_size: -; d_call: TRBD2; j_call: TRBJ2-7; cdr3_nt: TGTGCCTCCAGCAGGGAGGGTTCCGCCTACGAGCAGTACTTC; cdr3_aa: CASSREGSAYEQYF
v_call: TRBV7-2; clone_size: -; d_call: -; j_call: TRBJ2-7; cdr3_nt: TGTGCCAGCAGCTTCGAGGGCCGGCGGGGCGAGCAGTACTTC; cdr3_aa: CASSFEGRRGEQYF
v_call: TRBV27; clone_size: -; d_call: TRBD1; j_call: TRBJ1-4; cdr3_nt: TGTGCCAGCAGCCAGAGCGGGACAGGGTATGAAAAACTGTTTTTT; cdr3_aa: CASSQSGTGYEKLFF
v_call: TRBV24-1; clone_size: -; d_call: TRBD1; j_call: TRBJ2-1; cdr3_nt: TGTGCCACCACTACTAGACAGGGGGTGTCGTTCTTC; cdr3_aa: CATTTRQGVSFF